The clone carrying this T cell receptor beta chain was found a few times. Germline V gene data show CDR1 as LGHDT and CDR2 as YNNKEL (reference sequence). Trimming left V 4 bases short and J 0 bases short, with 4 bases between. This CDR3 is 12 amino acids long. Original methodology: Counts of nucleated cells, estimated from reference gene primer amplification, were obtained. Clones were sequenced by immunoSEQ multiplex PCR, and TCRdb holds only the in-frame ones, with some missing. V, J and clone size were drawn from that table, and D and trimming were deduced from the DNA. The table shows about 77,000 clones, with roughly 80% occurring only once. The sample belongs to a study of blood T cell repertoires in COVID-19. On the study more broadly: PBMCs, B-cell-depleted T cells, or T cells were the source of the cDNA or gDNA that made up the material.

J is TRBJ2-7 and V is TRBV3-1 (or the pseudogene TRBV3-2); no reliable D call. The source is a man aged 60 to 69 with acute or convalescent COVID-19. The sample was peripheral blood. CDR3 DNA sequence: TGTGCCAGCAGCCTCGGCTCCTACGAGCAGTACTTC. Translation gives CASSLGSYEQYF.